This TCR beta chain was profiled in a study of cytomegalovirus exposure and HLA in healthy donors. Study in general: Researchers previously reported finding 90 million to 120 million unique TCR beta sequences from approximately 190 million T cells.

Germline V gene sequence: CDR1 SGHTS, CDR2 YDEGEE. The CDR3 runs 15 residues. V was pared by 0 bases and J by 3 bases, with 10 bases between. A few counts support this clone. Its antigen is as yet unknown. The study, taken as a whole, reports: Later work associated roughly 17,000 TCR beta sequences with HLA alleles at 0.05 false discovery rate.

Though nominally healthy at sampling, donors likely had unrecorded immune exposures. PCR was performed using 60 Vbeta and 13 Jbeta primers. Method: immunoSEQ multiplex PCR; TCRdb's copy keeps in-frame clones and lacks some. The data show roughly 130,000 clones, roughly 80% seen once. The sequencing input was PBMCs. The clonotype originates from a girl aged 2 to 10 in good health and CMV-seronegative. The V gene is TRBV5-8, the J gene TRBJ1-5; D remains ambiguous. CDR3 nucleotides: TGTGCCAGCAGCTTGGGAGGCAGCTCCAATCAGCCCCAGCATTTT. Translation gives CASSLGGSSNQPQHF.